Listed here are 16 T cell receptor beta chains from one sample, sequenced in a study of early T cells in non-severe SARS-CoV-2 infection. MiXCR, applied by TCRdb to the 5' RACE reads, yields one record per CDR3 protein. The sample includes over 7,500 distinct CDR3 sequences, about 5% of them seen just once. Material for sequencing was whole blood. These receptors all come from an adult who was a healthcare worker with PCR-confirmed SARS-CoV-2 infection or an uninfected control (not recorded which).

This clonotype is judged medium-sized. This chain joins TRBV19 and TRBJ2-4, with D tentatively TRBD1 (7 bases). Trimming removed 4 bases from V and 5 bases from J, with 12 bases in between. The germline CDR1 and CDR2 sequences are LNHDA and SQIVND (reference sequence). The CDR3 consists of 14 residues. The chain's CDR3 is CASSRQGLQNIQYF. The CDR3 nucleotides read TGTGCCAGTAGTAGACAGGGACTTCAAAACATTCAGTACTTC.

In its sample, this clonotype was seen many times. The J gene is TRBJ2-1, the V gene TRBV7-9, with 8 bases matching TRBD2. Trimming at V came to 4 bases and at J to 3 bases, leaving 17 bases not matched to a gene. CDR3 length: 19 residues. The germline gives CDR1 SEHNR, CDR2 FQNEAQ (reference sequence). The CDR3 region is CASSSYPAASGSLYNEQFF. Here the CDR3 DNA reads TGTGCCAGCAGCTCCTACCCCGCAGCCAGCGGGAGTCTCTACAATGAGCAGTTCTTC.

By sample fraction, this clonotype is medium-sized. This rearrangement joins TRBV6-6 to TRBJ1-2; maybe TRBD1 (5 bases). V lost 6 bases to trimming and J lost 4 bases, with 12 bases between them. Germline values: CDR1 MNHNY, CDR2 SVGAGI (reference sequence). This CDR3 spans 13 amino acids. The CDR3 is CASSEVGGYGYTF. The CDR3 coding sequence is TGTGCCAGCAGCGAGGTTGGGGGCTATGGCTACACCTTC.

This clonotype is medium-sized in the sample. The genes are TRBV28 and TRBJ2-3; 12 bases are shared with TRBD2. V was pared by 8 bases and J by 5 bases, with 8 bases of the junction left unmatched. The germline CDR1 and CDR2 sequences are MDHEN and SYDVKM. This CDR3 has 15 residues. The CDR3 coding sequence is TGTGCCAGCGCCACGTTGGGACTAGCGGGAGATACGCAGTATTTT. Translated: CASATLGLAGDTQYF.

By proportion, this clonotype is medium-sized (0.01 to 0.1%). The chain combines TRBV18 with TRBJ2-5; D might be TRBD2 (5 bases). CDR3 length equals 14 residues. Trimming left V 0 bases short and J 4 bases short, with 9 bases between. The germline gives CDR1 KGHSH, CDR2 LQKENI. Here the CDR3 DNA reads TGTGCCAGCTCACCACCATGGAGCGGAGAGACCCAGTACTTC. Protein: CASSPPWSGETQYF.

This clonotype was seen repeatedly, ten times or more. The genes are TRBV24-1 and TRBJ2-7, with D possibly called TRBD1 or TRBD2 (6 bases each). This CDR3 comprises 18 residues. The germline V and J ends were trimmed by 7 bases and 2 bases, with 26 bases remaining between them. CDR1 KGHDR and CDR2 SFDVKD come from the germline V gene. The CDR3 bases are TGTGCCACCAGGTACCGATCCCAGGAGGGGGATGCCGCCTACGAGCAGTACGTC. Its protein product is CATRYRSQEGDAAYEQYV.

This clonotype qualifies as medium-sized. This chain uses TRBV11-2 with TRBJ2-1, with TRBD1 matching over 8 bases. Germline-derived CDR1 and CDR2 are SGHAT and FQNNGV. Germline trimming cut 5 bases from V and 1 base from J; bases unmatched to any gene: 4. CDR3 size: 15 residues. The CDR3, as DNA: TGTGCCAGCAGCATGGACAGGGTTTCCTACAATGAGCAGTTCTTC. It is translated as CASSMDRVSYNEQFF.

This clonotype is deemed medium-sized. This chain uses TRBV27 with TRBJ2-5; 7 nucleotides agree with TRBD1. The CDR3 spans 15 residues. J lost 4 bases, V lost 7 bases, and 12 bases had no gene match. The germline V gene has CDR1 MNHEY and CDR2 SMNVEV (reference sequence). As DNA, the CDR3 is TGTGCCAGCACTTTGACAGGGACATATGGAGAGACCCAGTACTTC. Translated: CASTLTGTYGETQYF.

Within the sample, this clonotype is medium-sized (0.01 to 0.1%). The rearrangement joins TRBV28 to TRBJ1-5; D gene unclear. V was pared by 2 bases and J by 3 bases, with 8 bases between. From germline, CDR1 is MDHEN and CDR2 SYDVKM. This CDR3 has 14 amino acids. The CDR3 here is CASSLDGNNQPQHF. CDR3 nucleotides: TGTGCCAGCAGTTTAGACGGTAACAATCAGCCCCAGCATTTT.

This clonotype showed up just a few times. CDR3 sequence: CASSSFTGGGETQYF. In DNA form, the CDR3 reads TGTGCCAGCAGCTCATTTACGGGTGGCGGAGAGACCCAGTACTTC. The chain recombines TRBV11-2 with TRBJ2-5; D remains ambiguous. This CDR3 has 15 amino acids. Germline values: CDR1 SGHAT, CDR2 FQNNGV. V lost 4 bases and J 4 bases, leaving 16 bases between the germline ends.

This clonotype was counted ten times or more. V gene TRBV2 combines with J gene TRBJ1-5; 9 nucleotides match TRBD1. Germline V lookup: CDR1 SNHLY, CDR2 FYNNEI. The CDR3 is 14 residues long. V lost 6 bases to trimming and J lost 3 bases; unmatched junction nucleotides: 3. CDR3 coding DNA: TGTGCCAGCAGCGGACAGGGGAACAATCAGCCCCAGCATTTT. Its protein product is CASSGQGNNQPQHF. The complete variable domain, with remaining parts taken from reference TRBV2 and TRBJ1-5, reads EPEVTQTPSHQVTQMGQEVILRCVPISNHLYFYWYRQILGQKVEFLVSFYNNEISEKSEIFDDQFSVERPDGSNFTLKIRSTKLEDSAMYFCASSGQGNNQPQHFGDGTRLSIL.

This clonotype was observed at least ten times. This sequence joins TRBV9 and TRBJ2-2; TRBD2 aligns across 11 bases. V was pared by 3 bases and J by 3 bases, with 4 bases of the junction left unmatched. There are 16 residues in the CDR3. The germline gives CDR1 SGDLS, CDR2 YYNGEE. CDR3 coding DNA: TGTGCCAGCAGCGCCGGGACTAGCGGACACACCGGGGAGCTGTTTTTT. Its translation is CASSAGTSGHTGELFF.

This clonotype is medium-sized (0.01 to 0.1%). V usage is TRBV6-5 and J usage is TRBJ1-2; 9 bases are shared with TRBD1. J gave up 2 bases and V 0 bases, and 1 base lay outside the gene matches. Per germline, CDR1 MNHEY and CDR2 SVGAGI. The CDR3 is 15 amino acids. CDR3 bases: TGTGCCAGCAGTTACTCCGGGACAGGGAACTATGGCTACACCTTC. Its protein product is CASSYSGTGNYGYTF.

The rearrangement joins TRBV6-5 to TRBJ2-3, with D perhaps TRBD1 (6 bases). The V end lost 5 bases, the J end lost 3 bases, and 15 bases lay between the germline ends. Germline-derived CDR1 and CDR2 are MNHEY and SVGAGI. The CDR3 contains 15 residues. The CDR3 loop is CASSAGVSRTDTQYF. The DNA for the CDR3 is TGTGCCAGCAGTGCAGGGGTATCAAGGACAGATACGCAGTATTTT.

This clonotype is labeled medium-sized. This chain joins TRBV19 and TRBJ1-5; D remains unclear. This CDR3 region has 15 residues. Germline values: CDR1 LNHDA, CDR2 SQIVND (reference sequence). V was pared by 1 base and J by 0 bases, with 7 bases between. The CDR3: CASSIGAISNQPQHF. For the CDR3, the DNA is TGTGCCAGTAGTATAGGCGCGATTAGCAATCAGCCCCAGCATTTT.

This clonotype has a count of ten or more. The chain joins TRBV29-1 to TRBJ2-5, with 11 bases lining up with TRBD1. The J segment lost 6 bases and the V segment lost 6 bases, leaving 9 bases of the junction unmatched. The CDR3 extends over 14 amino acids. The germline CDR1 and CDR2 sequences are SQVTM and ANQGSEA. The CDR3 DNA follows: TGCAGCGTGAACCTTGGACAGGGGGCGAAGACCCAGTACTTC. This codes for CSVNLGQGAKTQYF.